The rows below give T cell receptor beta chains drawn from one sample of a study of shared clonotypes between healthy human individuals. The protocol was immunoSEQ multiplex PCR, while the TCRdb copy is restricted to in-frame clones and leaves out a portion. The table has about 2.3 million clones, about 90% seen once; the top ten hold 0.37%. The sample taken for sequencing was naive CD4+ T cells from PBMCs. These receptors all stem from a man aged 18 to 29 in good health. Some clones in this sample may be carry-over from other donors' samples. Each CDR3 is given with its conserved first and last residue. The D gene is left open where the match is weak. Rows give clone size only sometimes, using once, few, many, or a class for an expanded clone.

V gene: TRBV9; D gene: NA; clone size: once; J gene: TRBJ1-5; CDR3 protein: CASSVVGGNQPQHF; CDR3 DNA: TGTGCCAGCAGCGTAGTCGGGGGCAATCAGCCCCAGCATTTT
V gene: TRBV27; D gene: NA; clone size: NA; J gene: TRBJ1-2; CDR3 protein: CASSLMAGEDYGYTF; CDR3 DNA: TGTGCCAGCAGTTTAATGGCAGGGGAAGATTATGGCTACACCTTC
V gene: TRBV4-1; D gene: NA; clone size: NA; J gene: TRBJ2-5; CDR3 protein: CASSPGGIYQETQYF; CDR3 DNA: TGCGCCAGCAGCCCCGGCGGGATCTACCAAGAGACCCAGTACTTC
V gene: TRBV9; D gene: NA; clone size: NA; J gene: TRBJ1-2; CDR3 protein: CASSVGLGGGYTF; CDR3 DNA: TGTGCCAGCAGCGTAGGGCTCGGTGGAGGCTACACCTTC
V gene: TRBV15; D gene: NA; clone size: NA; J gene: TRBJ2-2; CDR3 protein: CATSRESANTGELFF; CDR3 DNA: TGTGCCACCAGCAGGGAGAGCGCTAACACCGGGGAGCTGTTTTTT
V gene: TRBV7-2; D gene: NA; clone size: NA; J gene: TRBJ1-5; CDR3 protein: CASSLVGDGGQPQHF; CDR3 DNA: TGTGCCAGCAGCTTAGTAGGGGACGGGGGTCAGCCCCAGCATTTT
V gene: TRBV28; D gene: TRBD2; clone size: NA; J gene: TRBJ2-2; CDR3 protein: CASPPPPLAGGQGELFF; CDR3 DNA: TGTGCCAGCCCCCCACCCCCCCTAGCGGGAGGGCAGGGGGAGCTGTTTTTT
V gene: TRBV5-4; D gene: NA; clone size: NA; J gene: TRBJ2-7; CDR3 protein: CASSFLPGDEQYF; CDR3 DNA: TGTGCCAGCAGCTTCCTCCCCGGGGACGAGCAGTACTTC
V gene: TRBV30; D gene: NA; clone size: NA; J gene: TRBJ2-7; CDR3 protein: CAWNSALRGIYEQYF; CDR3 DNA: TGTGCCTGGAACAGTGCCCTCCGCGGGATCTACGAGCAGTACTTC
V gene: TRBV5-1; D gene: NA; clone size: NA; J gene: TRBJ1-4; CDR3 protein: CASSLGVWLGTQPLNEKLFF; CDR3 DNA: TGCGCCAGCAGCTTGGGCGTTTGGTTAGGGACACAACCTTTGAATGAAAAACTGTTTTTT
V gene: TRBV12-5; D gene: NA; clone size: NA; J gene: TRBJ2-1; CDR3 protein: CASGPRDGSSYNEQFF; CDR3 DNA: TGTGCTAGTGGTCCCAGGGACGGTAGCTCCTACAATGAGCAGTTCTTC
V gene: TRBV2; D gene: NA; clone size: NA; J gene: TRBJ2-5; CDR3 protein: CASGTGVVETQYF; CDR3 DNA: TGTGCCAGCGGCACGGGAGTGGTGGAGACCCAGTACTTC
V gene: TRBV27; D gene: NA; clone size: NA; J gene: TRBJ2-4; CDR3 protein: CASSYGNIQYF; CDR3 DNA: TGTGCCAGCAGTTACGGAAACATTCAGTACTTC
V gene: TRBV5-4; D gene: NA; clone size: NA; J gene: TRBJ2-7; CDR3 protein: CASSKPDSGGTEQYF; CDR3 DNA: TGTGCCAGCAGCAAGCCGGACTCGGGTGGAACGGAGCAGTACTTC
V gene: TRBV4-3; D gene: NA; clone size: NA; J gene: TRBJ2-3; CDR3 protein: CASSETPDTQYF; CDR3 DNA: TGCGCCAGCAGCGAGACACCAGATACGCAGTATTTT
V gene: TRBV2; D gene: NA; clone size: NA; J gene: TRBJ2-3; CDR3 protein: CASSELAGSTDTQYF; CDR3 DNA: TGTGCCAGCAGTGAATTGGCCGGGAGCACAGATACGCAGTATTTT
V gene: TRBV11-2; D gene: NA; clone size: NA; J gene: TRBJ1-4; CDR3 protein: CASSPTGGTNEKLFF; CDR3 DNA: TGTGCCAGCAGCCCGACCGGGGGAACTAATGAAAAACTGTTTTTT
V gene: TRBV18; D gene: NA; clone size: NA; J gene: TRBJ2-3; CDR3 protein: CASSPYQAGNSLTDTQYF; CDR3 DNA: TGTGCCAGCTCACCATATCAGGCGGGAAATTCCCTCACAGATACGCAGTATTTT
V gene: TRBV28; D gene: NA; clone size: NA; J gene: TRBJ2-3; CDR3 protein: CASSSGVREKRWDTQYF; CDR3 DNA: TGTGCCAGCAGTTCGGGCGTTCGGGAAAAGAGATGGGATACGCAGTATTTT
V gene: TRBV6-6; D gene: NA; clone size: NA; J gene: TRBJ2-3; CDR3 protein: CASGGIRLTDTQYF; CDR3 DNA: TGTGCCAGCGGGGGCATTCGCCTCACAGATACGCAGTATTTT
V gene: TRBV18; D gene: NA; clone size: NA; J gene: TRBJ1-2; CDR3 protein: CASSPRLEGYGYTF; CDR3 DNA: TGTGCCAGCTCACCACGACTAGAAGGCTATGGCTACACCTTC
V gene: TRBV20-1; D gene: NA; clone size: NA; J gene: TRBJ2-3; CDR3 protein: CSTGELYTQYF; CDR3 DNA: TGCAGTACCGGGGAGCTTTATACGCAGTATTTT
V gene: TRBV15; D gene: NA; clone size: NA; J gene: TRBJ1-2; CDR3 protein: CATSRDEYGYTF; CDR3 DNA: TGTGCCACCAGCAGAGATGAATATGGCTACACCTTC
V gene: TRBV27; D gene: TRBD1; clone size: once; J gene: TRBJ2-7; CDR3 protein: CASRGQEISYEQYF; CDR3 DNA: TGTGCCAGCAGGGGACAGGAGATATCCTACGAGCAGTACTTC
V gene: TRBV5-5; D gene: NA; clone size: NA; J gene: TRBJ2-7; CDR3 protein: CASSPPVRGRSYEQYF; CDR3 DNA: TGTGCCAGCAGCCCGCCGGTACGGGGCCGATCCTACGAGCAGTACTTC
V gene: TRBV2; D gene: TRBD1; clone size: once; J gene: TRBJ1-2; CDR3 protein: CASSTGGDGGYTF; CDR3 DNA: TGTGCCAGCAGCACAGGGGGCGACGGGGGCTACACCTTC
V gene: TRBV6-5; D gene: TRBD1; clone size: NA; J gene: TRBJ2-2; CDR3 protein: CASSSGQGTGELFF; CDR3 DNA: TGTGCCAGCAGTTCAGGACAGGGGACCGGGGAGCTGTTTTTT
V gene: TRBV27; D gene: NA; clone size: NA; J gene: TRBJ2-5; CDR3 protein: CASSSVGSQETQYF; CDR3 DNA: TGTGCCAGCAGTTCCGTGGGGAGCCAAGAGACCCAGTACTTC
V gene: TRBV28; D gene: NA; clone size: NA; J gene: TRBJ2-5; CDR3 protein: CASSSTAQETQYF; CDR3 DNA: TGTGCCAGCAGTTCGACAGCCCAAGAGACCCAGTACTTC
V gene: TRBV9; D gene: NA; clone size: NA; J gene: TRBJ1-2; CDR3 protein: CASSRTGQIGYTF; CDR3 DNA: TGTGCCAGCAGTAGAACAGGACAGATCGGCTACACCTTC
V gene: TRBV19; D gene: NA; clone size: NA; J gene: TRBJ1-5; CDR3 protein: CASSIRGVQPQHF; CDR3 DNA: TGTGCCAGTAGTATTAGGGGCGTTCAGCCCCAGCATTTT
V gene: TRBV6-1; D gene: NA; clone size: NA; J gene: TRBJ1-4; CDR3 protein: CASSEGFDGHEKLFF; CDR3 DNA: TGTGCCAGCAGTGAAGGTTTCGACGGTCACGAAAAACTGTTTTTT
V gene: TRBV6-1; D gene: NA; clone size: NA; J gene: TRBJ1-1; CDR3 protein: CASSEKSLGHNINTEAFF; CDR3 DNA: TGTGCCAGCAGTGAAAAAAGTCTGGGACACAATATTAACACTGAAGCTTTCTTT
V gene: TRBV5-6; D gene: NA; clone size: NA; J gene: TRBJ1-1; CDR3 protein: CASSLGGVGTEAFF; CDR3 DNA: TGTGCCAGCAGCTTGGGCGGGGTGGGAACTGAAGCTTTCTTT
V gene: TRBV2; D gene: NA; clone size: NA; J gene: TRBJ2-1; CDR3 protein: CASRATAGGKQFF; CDR3 DNA: TGTGCCAGCAGAGCCACCGCCGGCGGTAAGCAGTTCTTC
V gene: TRBV28; D gene: NA; clone size: NA; J gene: TRBJ1-4; CDR3 protein: CASSEMGEKLFF; CDR3 DNA: TGTGCCAGCTCTGAAATGGGTGAAAAACTGTTTTTT